This TCR beta chain derives from a study of cytomegalovirus exposure and HLA in healthy donors. Unmatched junction bases numbered 5, after V lost 6 bases and J lost 0 bases. The germline gives CDR1 KGHSH, CDR2 LQKENI. This CDR3 is built from 15 residues. Use of 60 Vbeta and 13 Jbeta primers characterized the PCR. TCRdb keeps only in-frame clones here, not all; method: immunoSEQ multiplex PCR. With some 200,000 clones in the sample, the ten largest clones hold roughly 0.83%. The receptor's source is a woman between 18 and 29 years old in good health and CMV-seropositive. Source material: PBMCs. V and J are TRBV18 and TRBJ2-7; the match to TRBD2 covers 10 bases. The CDR3 coding sequence is TGTGCCAGCTCTCGGGAGCGGGAGGGCTCCTACGAGCAGTACTTC. Translation gives CASSREREGSYEQYF.